A single sample gave rise to the 23 T cell receptor beta chains below, sequenced in a study of vaccination and CD4 T cells after COVID-19. TCRdb reprocessed the PCR reads with MiXCR, giving one entry per CDR3 protein. The table records about 29,000 distinct CDR3 sequences, about 49% of them present only once. Time point meaning: late sampling 161 to 241 days after vaccination in a few convalescent patients. The sample was CD4+ T cells from blood, taken about 7 months after SARS-CoV-2 vaccination. The receptor set was obtained from a human donor who had recovered from COVID-19.

V and J are TRBV24-1 and TRBJ2-7; weak D call: TRBD1 (6 bases). The CDR3 runs 13 residues. Germline V CDR1 and CDR2: KGHDR, SFDVKD. Between the trimmed V and J ends, which lost 4 bases and 7 bases, there was a span of 13 bases. The CDR3 reads CATSDDRRGEQYF. The CDR3 DNA sequence: TGTGCCACCAGTGACGACAGGCGTGGAGAGCAGTACTTC.

This sequence joins TRBV7-9 and TRBJ1-4; 10 nucleotides match TRBD1. CDR1 is SEHNR, CDR2 FQNEAQ, per germline (reference sequence). V shed 5 bases, J shed 8 bases, and the junction held 5 bases outside the gene matches. The CDR3 consists of 14 residues. The CDR3 DNA reads as TGTGCCAGCAGCCGACAGGGGGCGATGGAAAAACTGTTTTTT. The encoded protein is CASSRQGAMEKLFF.

This rearrangement joins TRBV28 to TRBJ1-5; D call uncertain. This CDR3 has 12 residues. Germline loops: CDR1 MDHEN, CDR2 SYDVKM. V shed 2 bases and J shed 8 bases, with 7 bases lying between them. Here the CDR3 DNA reads TGTGCCAGCAGTTTAAAAGGGAAGCCCCAGCATTTT. Translation gives CASSLKGKPQHF.

The gene calls are TRBV20-1 and TRBJ1-5; D gene ambiguous. The CDR3 spans 13 residues. V was shortened by 1 base and J by 7 bases, with 11 bases between the two germline ends. In germline, CDR1 is DFQATT, CDR2 SNEGSKA (reference sequence). The chain's CDR3 is CSARATGEQPQHF. The CDR3 DNA reads TGCAGTGCTAGAGCCACGGGAGAGCAGCCCCAGCATTTT.

The chain is built from TRBV19 and TRBJ2-7, with D maybe TRBD2 (5 bases). The CDR3 extends over 12 amino acids. V shed 7 bases and J shed 0 bases, with 7 bases lying between them. CDR1 LNHDA and CDR2 SQIVND come from the germline V gene (reference sequence). CDR3: CASKRYSYEQYF. The CDR3 DNA sequence: TGTGCCAGTAAGCGGTACTCCTACGAGCAGTACTTC.

The gene calls are TRBV2 and TRBJ2-5, with D possibly matching TRBD1 (6 bases). Germline V lookup: CDR1 SNHLY, CDR2 FYNNEI. The germline V and J ends were trimmed by 6 bases and 0 bases, with 8 bases remaining between them. The CDR3 consists of 13 residues. CDR3 loop: CASSRDNQETQYF. The CDR3 DNA sequence: TGTGCCAGCAGCCGGGACAACCAAGAGACCCAGTACTTC.

This clonotype was picked up a small number of times. The V and J genes are TRBV24-1 and TRBJ1-2, with D perhaps matching TRBD1 (5 bases). Germline assignment: CDR1 KGHDR and CDR2 SFDVKD. The V and J ends lost 0 bases and 4 bases respectively, with 8 bases between them. CDR3 length: 14 amino acids. The CDR3 DNA reads TGTGCCACCAGTGATTTGGACAGCATCTATGGCTACACCTTC. Translation gives CATSDLDSIYGYTF.

This clonotype has just a few counts. This chain uses TRBV20-1 with TRBJ2-7; tentative D call: TRBD1 (6 bases). V lost 2 bases to trimming and J lost 7 bases, with 18 bases between them. The CDR3 extends over 14 amino acids. CDR1 DFQATT and CDR2 SNEGSKA come from the germline V gene (reference sequence). The CDR3 reads CSARPPQGSEEQYF. The DNA for the CDR3 is TGCAGTGCTAGACCACCTCAGGGGAGTGAGGAGCAGTACTTC.

About this clonotype: At one end, the junction sequence differs from germline, possibly due to a read error. This chain joins TRBV28 and TRBJ1-2; possibly TRBD1 for D (5 bases). Germline V gives CDR1 MDHEN, CDR2 SYDVKM. This CDR3 contains 16 residues. The CDR3 loop reads CAGSSTGAAEHYGYTF. CDR3 nucleotides: TGTGCCGGCAGTTCCACCGGGGCAGCCGAACACTATGGCTACACCTTC.

This rearrangement joins TRBV20-1 to TRBJ1-2; D uncertain. The V end was cut by 5 bases, the J end by 0 bases, with 7 bases between. The CDR3 totals 12 residues. Germline CDR1 DFQATT, CDR2 SNEGSKA (reference sequence). Here the CDR3 DNA reads TGCAGTGCTTCAATTGCTAACTATGGCTACACCTTC. Residues: CSASIANYGYTF.

The chain is built from TRBV7-2 and TRBJ2-7; no definite D call. V was trimmed by 5 bases and J by 3 bases, leaving 8 bases between them. From germline, CDR1 is SGHTA and CDR2 FQGNSA. This CDR3 spans 12 amino acids. CDR3 residues: CASSLENYEQYF. CDR3 bases: TGTGCCAGCAGCCTCGAGAACTACGAGCAGTACTTC.

This chain connects TRBV27 to TRBJ2-7; TRBD2 matches at 12 bases. CDR3 size: 16 residues. V lost 6 bases to trimming and J lost 5 bases; unmatched junction nucleotides: 11. Germline V lookup: CDR1 MNHEY, CDR2 SMNVEV (reference sequence). The CDR3 is CASRGLAGPLRHEQYF. CDR3 DNA sequence: TGTGCCAGCAGGGGACTAGCGGGCCCTCTTCGCCACGAGCAGTACTTC.

The chain is built from TRBV4-1 and TRBJ2-3; a weak D match, TRBD1 (6 bases). Trimming left V 4 bases short and J 6 bases short, with 14 bases between. Germline V gene lookup returns CDR1 MGHRA and CDR2 YSYEKL. CDR3 length: 14 amino acids. CDR3 DNA sequence: TGCGCCAGCAGCCGTCCGGGACAAAAGGATACGCAGTATTTT. Its translation: CASSRPGQKDTQYF.

This chain links TRBV7-3 with TRBJ2-1; 9 bases fit TRBD2. With V trimmed by 0 bases and J by 3 bases, 18 bases remained unmatched. Per the germline V gene, CDR1 is SGHTA and CDR2 is FQGTGA. The CDR3 contains 21 residues. The CDR3 sequence: CASSLTGFVTLPREGYNEQFF. CDR3 nucleotide sequence: TGTGCCAGCAGCTTAACTGGCTTTGTGACTTTGCCGCGGGAGGGCTACAATGAGCAGTTCTTC.

The chain carries TRBV20-1 and TRBJ2-1, with 10 bases fitting TRBD2. The J segment lost 10 bases and the V segment lost 6 bases, leaving 3 bases of the junction unmatched. CDR1 is DFQATT and CDR2 is SNEGSKA in the germline V gene (reference sequence). This CDR3 spans 11 amino acids. Here the CDR3 reads CSAQLAGEQFF. The DNA of the CDR3 is TGCAGTGCCCAACTAGCGGGAGAGCAGTTCTTC.

This chain's CDR3 is CASSELGLAGYEQYF. The CDR3 nucleotides are TGCGCCAGCAGCGAGCTGGGACTAGCGGGCTACGAGCAGTACTTC. The chain recombines TRBV5-1 with TRBJ2-7; 12 bases match TRBD2. The CDR3 contains 15 residues. Germline V gives CDR1 SGHRS, CDR2 YFSETQ. J lost 3 bases, V lost 4 bases, and 5 bases had no gene match.

This chain uses TRBV20-1 with TRBJ1-6, with 9 bases identical to TRBD1. Losses at the gene ends were 5 bases for V and 5 bases for J; bases not matched to a gene: 4. This CDR3 comprises 14 residues. Per the germline V gene, CDR1 is DFQATT and CDR2 is SNEGSKA (reference sequence). The CDR3 bases are TGCAGTGCTGGGGACAGGGCGAATAATTCACCCCTCCACTTT. Translating gives CSAGDRANNSPLHF.

The J gene is TRBJ2-3, the V gene TRBV28, with 7 bases that match TRBD2. V lost 4 bases to trimming and J lost 2 bases; unmatched junction nucleotides: 6. The CDR3 extends over 15 amino acids. CDR1 is MDHEN, CDR2 SYDVKM, per germline. CDR3 sequence reads: CASSSPAGNTDTQYF. DNA of the CDR3: TGTGCCAGCAGTTCCCCAGCGGGGAACACAGATACGCAGTATTTT.

This clonotype turned up a few times. This chain connects TRBV6-1 to TRBJ1-2; 7 nucleotides agree with TRBD1. V gave up 1 base and J gave up 5 bases; unmatched junction bases: 7. Germline V lookup: CDR1 MNHNS, CDR2 SASEGT. CDR3 size: 15 residues. CDR3 protein: CASSEGRDRIYGYTF. DNA for the CDR3: TGTGCCAGCAGTGAAGGCCGGGACAGAATATATGGCTACACCTTC.

The V and J genes are TRBV2 and TRBJ1-5; weak D call: TRBD1 (5 bases). The CDR3 is made up of 15 amino acids. The V gene lost 7 bases and the J gene lost 7 bases, with 20 bases spanning the gap. The germline gives CDR1 SNHLY, CDR2 FYNNEI. The CDR3 region has the DNA TGTGCCAGCAAGGCTGACACCACAGGTGGGCAGCCCCAGCATTTT. This sequence encodes CASKADTTGGQPQHF.

This chain joins TRBV2 and TRBJ2-1; no clear D. The V and J ends lost 3 bases and 9 bases respectively, with 9 bases between them. CDR3 length: 12 residues. Germline V gives CDR1 SNHLY, CDR2 FYNNEI. CDR3 nucleotides: TGTGCCAGCAGTGATGGCCCTATTGAGCAGTTCTTC. Amino acids: CASSDGPIEQFF.

The rearrangement uses TRBV7-9 and TRBJ2-7; D is uncertain. With 5 bases removed from V and 3 bases from J, the gap between germline ends came to 8 bases. The CDR3 extends over 12 amino acids. Germline assignment: CDR1 SEHNR and CDR2 FQNEAQ (reference sequence). CDR3 coding DNA: TGTGCCAGCAGCGACGGTAGCTACGAGCAGTACTTC. Amino acids: CASSDGSYEQYF.

This clonotype was seen once. The V and J genes are TRBV20-1 and TRBJ1-2; D is uncertain. CDR1 is DFQATT and CDR2 is SNEGSKA in the germline V gene (reference sequence). Trimming removed 1 base from V and 0 bases from J, with 15 bases in between. The CDR3 loop spans 16 amino acids. The CDR3 region has the DNA TGCAGTGCTAGAGTTTCGCAGGCAAGAGCTAACTATGGCTACACCTTC. Amino acids: CSARVSQARANYGYTF.